These 32 T cell receptor beta chains originate from one sample sequenced in a study of cytomegalovirus exposure and HLA in healthy donors. PCR was performed using 60 Vbeta and 13 Jbeta primers. Sequencing used immunoSEQ multiplex PCR; TCRdb keeps in-frame clones, though not all of them. The table shows about 130,000 clones, with around four fifths occurring only once. Sequences were obtained from PBMCs. These receptors all come from a male donor in good health and CMV-seropositive.

This rearrangement joins TRBV15 to TRBJ1-3; D gene uncertain. Trimming shortened V by 0 bases and J by 4 bases, and 4 bases separated the two germline ends. This CDR3 has 13 residues. Germline-derived CDR1 and CDR2 are LNHNV and YYDKDF (reference sequence). This chain's CDR3 is CATSRDMGNTIYF. The CDR3 DNA reads TGTGCCACCAGCAGAGATATGGGAAACACCATATATTTT.

In its sample, this clone was seen once. The chain combines TRBV30 with TRBJ2-1; 10 bases are shared with TRBD1. Trimming took 3 bases from V and 10 from J; bases not matched to a gene: 12. Germline CDR1 GTSNPN, CDR2 SVGIG (reference sequence). The CDR3 has 15 residues. In DNA, the CDR3 is TGTGCCTGGAGCCTTTCGGGACAGGGGTTGGGGGAGCAGTTCTTC. This gives the protein CAWSLSGQGLGEQFF. The entire variable domain, with the rest obtained from reference TRBV30 and TRBJ2-1, is as follows: SQTIHQWPATLVQPVGSPLSLECTVEGTSNPNLYWYRQAAGRGLQLLFYSVGIGQISSEVPQNLSASRPQDRQFILSSKKLLLSDSGFYLCAWSLSGQGLGEQFFGPGTRLTVL.

In its sample, this clone was seen a few times. The CDR3 nucleotides read TGTGCCAGCAGCGTAGGGGATCACCAGGGGCCCCAGCATTTT. This gives the protein CASSVGDHQGPQHF. The chain is built from TRBV9 and TRBJ1-5, with D perhaps matching TRBD1 (5 bases). Germline V gene data show CDR1 as SGDLS and CDR2 as YYNGEE. The CDR3 loop spans 14 amino acids. V was cut by 0 bases and J by 9 bases, with 13 bases left in between.

This clone appeared a single time. This chain links TRBV25-1 with TRBJ1-6; possible D gene TRBD1, 5 bases. Trimming took off 5 bases at V and 6 bases at J, with 14 bases between the two ends. CDR1 and CDR2 from the germline V gene are MGHDK and SYGVNS. The CDR3 is 15 amino acids. The CDR3 DNA is TGTGCCAGCAGTTCCCGGACAAGGGGTAATTCACCCCTCCACTTT. It is translated as CASSSRTRGNSPLHF.

The chain couples TRBV28 to TRBJ1-4, with D perhaps TRBD1 (6 bases). CDR3 length: 14 residues. V shed 3 bases and J shed 7 bases, with 12 bases lying between them. The germline CDR1 and CDR2 sequences are MDHEN and SYDVKM. The CDR3 region is CASSLDSLSEKLFF. The CDR3 DNA reads TGTGCCAGCAGTTTGGACAGCTTGTCTGAAAAACTGTTTTTT.

This sequence joins TRBV2 and TRBJ2-3, with TRBD2 matching over 7 bases. The V segment lost 9 bases and the J segment 3 bases; nucleotides outside the gene matches: 6. The CDR3 has 13 amino acids. Germline values: CDR1 SNHLY, CDR2 FYNNEI. In nucleotides, the CDR3 is TGTGCCAGTAGGGCTAGCGGAACAGATACGCAGTATTTT. This codes for CASRASGTDTQYF.

The chain combines TRBV5-1 with TRBJ2-3; 13 bases fit TRBD2. Trimming at V came to 3 bases and at J to 4 bases, leaving 5 bases not matched to a gene. Germline V gene lookup returns CDR1 SGHRS and CDR2 YFSETQ. The CDR3 contains 16 residues. The CDR3 nucleotides read TGCGCCAGCAGCTCATGGACTAGCGGGAGTGCAGATACGCAGTATTTT. It encodes CASSSWTSGSADTQYF.

The V call is TRBV5-1, the J call TRBJ2-5; D possibly corresponds to TRBD2 (5 bases). The V end was cut by 2 bases, the J end by 2 bases, with 13 bases between. Germline V CDR1 and CDR2: SGHRS, YFSETQ. CDR3 length equals 15 residues. CDR3 region: CASSFRRIGQETQYF. The CDR3 coding sequence is TGCGCCAGCAGCTTCCGGAGGATCGGGCAAGAGACCCAGTACTTC. The complete variable domain, with remaining parts taken from reference TRBV5-1 and TRBJ2-5, reads KAGVTQTPRYLIKTRGQQVTLSCSPISGHRSVSWYQQTPGQGLQFLFEYFSETQRNKGNFPGRFSGRQFSNSRSEMNVSTLELGDSALYLCASSFRRIGQETQYFGPGTRLLVL.

V is TRBV15 and J is TRBJ1-3; 8 bases fit TRBD1. The ends lost 3 bases at V and 3 bases at J; junction bases unmatched: 4. This CDR3 contains 15 residues. Per the germline V gene, CDR1 is LNHNV and CDR2 is YYDKDF (reference sequence). CDR3 sequence (DNA): TGTGCCACCAGCAGCAGGGGGCTAGTTGGAAACACCATATATTTT. Protein: CATSSRGLVGNTIYF.

V gene TRBV29-1 combines with J gene TRBJ2-5, with D perhaps TRBD2 (6 bases). V shed 5 bases and J shed 7 bases, with 11 bases lying between them. The CDR3 loop spans 11 amino acids. Germline-derived CDR1 and CDR2 are SQVTM and ANQGSEA. The CDR3: CSVLRGGTQYF. CDR3 nucleotides: TGCAGCGTTTTACGGGGAGGGACCCAGTACTTC.

The chain couples TRBV15 to TRBJ1-2; perhaps TRBD1 as D (6 bases). The CDR3 runs 15 residues. The germline V and J ends were trimmed by 0 bases and 4 bases, with 12 bases remaining between them. CDR1 LNHNV and CDR2 YYDKDF come from the germline V gene (reference sequence). CDR3 nucleotide sequence: TGTGCCACCAGCAGAGATGTCGAAGGGGGCTATGGCTACACCTTC. It specifies CATSRDVEGGYGYTF.

The chain carries TRBV7-9 and TRBJ2-7, with TRBD1 matching over 7 bases. J gave up 2 bases and V 7 bases, and 8 bases lay outside the gene matches. Germline V lookup: CDR1 SEHNR, CDR2 FQNEAQ (reference sequence). The CDR3 runs 14 residues. The CDR3 region has the DNA TGTGCCAGCAACAGACAGGGTGGCCCCTACGAGCAGTACTTC. Amino acid sequence: CASNRQGGPYEQYF. Full variable domain (rest looked up from reference TRBV7-9 and TRBJ2-7): DTGVSQNPRHKITKRGQNVTFRCDPISEHNRLYWYRQTLGQGPEFLTYFQNEAQLEKSRLLSDRFSAERPKGSFSTLEIQRTEQGDSAMYLCASNRQGGPYEQYFGPGTRLTVT.

The genes are TRBV6-6 and TRBJ1-4; 7 bases match TRBD1. The length of the CDR3 is 13 residues. Germline V lookup: CDR1 MNHNY, CDR2 SVGAGI (reference sequence). The V and J ends lost 7 bases and 8 bases, in that order; junction bases with no gene match: 7. CDR3 loop: CASKLDRNEKLFF. The DNA of the CDR3 is TGTGCCAGCAAGTTGGACAGGAACGAAAAACTGTTTTTT.

This chain links TRBV6-6 with TRBJ1-3; 8 bases match TRBD1. The V gene's germline CDR1 is MNHNY and CDR2 SVGAGI (reference sequence). Trimming at V came to 2 bases and at J to 1 base, leaving 1 base not matched to a gene. The CDR3 is 15 residues long. The CDR3, as DNA: TGTGCCAGCAGTTACGGGACAGGTTCTGGAAACACCATATATTTT. It is translated as CASSYGTGSGNTIYF.

The chain employs TRBV2 and TRBJ2-3, with D perhaps TRBD2 (5 bases). Trimming stripped 6 bases from V and 3 bases from J, with 13 bases between. This CDR3 is built from 14 residues. Germline assignment: CDR1 SNHLY and CDR2 FYNNEI. The CDR3 sequence: CASSVFRGTDTQYF. The CDR3 nucleotides read TGTGCCAGCAGCGTATTTCGGGGAACAGATACGCAGTATTTT.

V is TRBV6-5 and J is TRBJ2-7; TRBD1 agrees at 10 bases. The V and J ends lost 4 bases and 7 bases, in that order; junction bases with no gene match: 7. The germline CDR1 and CDR2 sequences are MNHEY and SVGAGI. The CDR3 totals 14 residues. The CDR3 nucleotides read TGTGCCAGCAGTTTGAGACAGGGGGCGCGAGAGCAGTACTTC. It codes for CASSLRQGAREQYF.

The count of this clone is one. The genes are TRBV11-2 and TRBJ2-5, with 8 bases identical to TRBD2. Germline loops: CDR1 SGHAT, CDR2 FQNNGV. This CDR3 has 16 amino acids. V shed 5 bases, J shed 3 bases, and the junction held 11 bases outside the gene matches. CDR3 amino acids: CASSARRGAGEETQYF. In DNA form, the CDR3 reads TGTGCCAGCAGCGCCCGGCGGGGGGCGGGAGAAGAGACCCAGTACTTC.

The CDR3 loop is CASLGRTDGYTF. The CDR3 nucleotides read TGTGCCAGCCTGGGGAGGACTGACGGCTACACCTTC. The rearrangement uses TRBV4-2 and TRBJ1-2; no definite D call. The CDR3 loop spans 12 amino acids. Trimming pared 8 bases from V and 8 bases from J, leaving 15 bases between. Germline V gene data show CDR1 as LGHNA and CDR2 as YNFKEQ.

The V gene is TRBV10-3, the J gene TRBJ1-2; D remains unclear. The V end was cut by 4 bases, the J end by 7 bases, with 16 bases between. CDR3 size: 14 residues. Germline-derived CDR1 and CDR2 are ENHRY and SYGVKD. DNA of the CDR3: TGTGCCATCAGTGCAGGAGGGCAGGCGGGTGGCTACACCTTC. This sequence encodes CAISAGGQAGGYTF.

The gene calls are TRBV5-8 and TRBJ2-4, with 12 bases identical to TRBD2. Germline trimming cut 4 bases from V and 2 bases from J; bases unmatched to any gene: 7. The CDR3 sequence is 17 residues long. Germline V gives CDR1 SGHTS, CDR2 YDEGEE. The CDR3 DNA follows: TGTGCCAGCAGCGAAAGACTAGCGGGGGCTTCCAAAAACATTCAGTACTTC. Translating it yields CASSERLAGASKNIQYF.

The chain recombines TRBV6-5 with TRBJ2-4; TRBD2 might be the D (6 bases). Looked up from germline, CDR1 is MNHEY and CDR2 is SVGAGI. CDR3 length equals 14 residues. Trimming removed 2 bases at V and 6 bases at J, with 11 bases between. This chain's CDR3 is CASSYGNSGNIQYF. In nucleotides, the CDR3 is TGTGCCAGCAGTTACGGGAATAGCGGAAACATTCAGTACTTC.

The gene calls are TRBV5-4 and TRBJ2-3, with 7 positions matching TRBD2. The CDR3 has 13 amino acids. The germline gives CDR1 SGHNT, CDR2 YYREEE (reference sequence). J was trimmed by 2 bases and V by 10 bases; bases with no gene match: 7. Here the CDR3 reads CAVPAGATDTQYF. The CDR3 DNA sequence: TGTGCCGTCCCGGCGGGAGCCACAGATACGCAGTATTTT.

The genes are TRBV19 and TRBJ1-5; D not certain. Germline values: CDR1 LNHDA, CDR2 SQIVND (reference sequence). This CDR3 comprises 15 residues. Trimming took off 1 base at V and 9 bases at J, with 16 bases between the two ends. The CDR3: CASSIAAELRLPQHF. The CDR3 region has the DNA TGTGCCAGTAGTATAGCCGCGGAGTTAAGACTGCCCCAGCATTTT.

The chain is built from TRBV2 and TRBJ2-1, with 10 bases that match TRBD1. V lost 6 bases to trimming and J lost 5 bases; unmatched junction nucleotides: 4. The CDR3 loop spans 14 amino acids. Germline V gene sequence: CDR1 SNHLY, CDR2 FYNNEI. In nucleotides, the CDR3 is TGTGCCAGCAGGGCAGACAGGGGGCACAATGAGCAGTTCTTC. The encoded protein is CASRADRGHNEQFF.

This clone was observed a handful of times. The V gene is TRBV7-2, the J gene TRBJ2-2, with D perhaps matching TRBD2 (6 bases). With 4 bases removed from V and 4 bases from J, the gap between germline ends came to 7 bases. The length of the CDR3 is 13 residues. From germline, CDR1 is SGHTA and CDR2 FQGNSA. The CDR3 DNA sequence: TGTGCCAGCAGCTGGGGGGTCACCGGGGAGCTGTTTTTT. The encoded protein is CASSWGVTGELFF.

V is TRBV6-1 and J is TRBJ2-1, with 15 bases fitting TRBD2. The V segment lost 6 bases and the J segment 9 bases; nucleotides outside the gene matches: 3. This CDR3 is built from 14 residues. The germline V gene encodes CDR1 MNHNS and CDR2 SASEGT. CDR3 DNA sequence: TGTGCCAGCAGGGGACTAGCGGGAGGTGGTGAGCAGTTCTTC. This gives the protein CASRGLAGGGEQFF.

The rearrangement uses TRBV2 and TRBJ2-5; 10 nucleotides agree with TRBD2. CDR1 is SNHLY and CDR2 is FYNNEI in the germline V gene. This CDR3 region has 17 residues. V lost 4 bases to trimming and J lost 2 bases; unmatched junction nucleotides: 10. The CDR3 region is CASSGLAGATNQETQYF. Written as DNA, the CDR3 is TGTGCCAGCAGTGGACTAGCGGGTGCCACCAATCAAGAGACCCAGTACTTC.

The CDR3 spells CAWRLLRSETQYF. Written as DNA, the CDR3 is TGTGCCTGGAGACTCCTTAGATCGGAGACCCAGTACTTC. The chain employs TRBV30 and TRBJ2-5; D is unclear. Deletions cut 3 bases from V and 5 bases from J, with 13 bases between. Germline values: CDR1 GTSNPN, CDR2 SVGIG (reference sequence). CDR3 length equals 13 residues.

The chain joins TRBV28 to TRBJ2-7, with a possible D match to TRBD2 (6 bases). The CDR3 covers 16 residues. CDR1 is MDHEN and CDR2 is SYDVKM in the germline V gene. With 3 bases removed from V and 6 bases from J, the gap between germline ends came to 21 bases. DNA for the CDR3: TGTGCCAGCAGTTTTGTCGCGGGCGCCATCGGGGGCGAGCAGTACTTC. This translates into CASSFVAGAIGGEQYF.

The V call is TRBV30, the J call TRBJ2-5; 8 nucleotides match TRBD2. This CDR3 region has 12 residues. Looked up from germline, CDR1 is GTSNPN and CDR2 is SVGIG (reference sequence). V trimming: 4 bases; J trimming: 4 bases; junction bases outside the gene matches: 2. This CDR3 reads CAWTGGPETQYF. The CDR3 nucleotides read TGTGCCTGGACGGGGGGGCCAGAGACCCAGTACTTC.

This chain connects TRBV19 to TRBJ1-5; 10 positions agree with TRBD1. The CDR3 loop spans 16 amino acids. With 3 bases clipped from V and 5 bases from J, the junction kept 7 bases outside the gene matches. Germline V gene sequence: CDR1 LNHDA, CDR2 SQIVND (reference sequence). CDR3 region: CASSMFWDRGYQPQHF. CDR3 DNA: TGTGCCAGTAGTATGTTTTGGGACAGGGGTTATCAGCCCCAGCATTTT. Together with reference TRBV19 and TRBJ1-5, the CDR3 gives the full variable domain: DGGITQSPKYLFRKEGQNVTLSCEQNLNHDAMYWYRQDPGQGLRLIYYSQIVNDFQKGDIAEGYSVSREKKESFPLTVTSAQKNPTAFYLCASSMFWDRGYQPQHFGDGTRLSIL.

The chain combines TRBV7-9 with TRBJ2-1; tentative D call: TRBD1 (5 bases). V lost 4 bases, J lost 9 bases, and 16 bases lay in between. This CDR3 spans 14 amino acids. Germline V gene lookup returns CDR1 SEHNR and CDR2 FQNEAQ (reference sequence). The CDR3 loop reads CASSYLNERGEQFF. Here the CDR3 DNA reads TGTGCCAGCAGCTATTTAAATGAAAGGGGTGAGCAGTTCTTC.